This T cell receptor (beta chain) was sequenced for a study of blood T cell repertoires in COVID-19. For the study at large: Material from acute and convalescent COVID-19 was sourced from the United States, Italy and Spain. T cells, B-cell-depleted T cells, or PBMCs provided the cDNA or gDNA that served as material.

The V gene lost 4 bases and the J gene lost 6 bases, with 10 bases spanning the gap. The CDR3 extends over 12 amino acids. In the study's own analysis: Estimation of nucleated cell counts relied on the amplification of reference gene primers. Here immunoSEQ multiplex PCR was the method, and the copy in TCRdb shows in-frame clones only, minus some. V and J calls and clone size follow that table, whereas D and trimming were derived from the DNA. This table has roughly 55,000 clones, less than 90% appearing once. This TCR was recovered from an older woman with acute or convalescent COVID-19. The rearrangement uses TRBV12-3 or TRBV12-4 and TRBJ2-7, with D perhaps TRBD1 (6 bases). The source material was peripheral blood. The CDR3 spells CASSYRVSEQYF. CDR3 nucleotide sequence: TGTGCCAGCAGTTACAGGGTCAGCGAGCAGTACTTC.